This TCR beta chain was retrieved from a study of shared clonotypes between healthy human individuals. Clones were sequenced by immunoSEQ multiplex PCR, and TCRdb holds only the in-frame ones, with some missing. The repertoire has about 1 million clones, more than 60% of them found once; the top ten carry approximately 1.5%. A remark on this clone: Its antigen is currently unknown.

Germline V gene sequence: CDR1 LGHNA, CDR2 YSLEER. J lost 2 bases, V lost 0 bases, and 6 bases had no gene match. The length of the CDR3 is 16 residues. Study observations and caveats: Large sequencing depth failed to make sorted-subset sequencing complete, rarefaction showed. A limitation of the genetic and exposure-history diversity represented arose from few donors.

Sample: memory CD4+ T cells sorted from blood. The subset denotes: CD45RA-negative fraction. The chain has TRBV4-3 and TRBJ2-7; 8 nucleotides match TRBD1. The clonotype comes from a man in his late teens or twenties in good health. In DNA, the CDR3 is TGCGCCAGCAGCCAAGATTTCCAGGGGGCTACCTACGAGCAGTACTTC. Protein product: CASSQDFQGATYEQYF.